This T cell receptor beta chain was captured in a study of T-cell reconstitution after alpha-beta-depleted transplantation in children. Study findings and constraints: Reported findings indicate that, about two months after transplant, alpha-beta T cells came from several hundred expanded clones, which were derived from non-depleted graft cells. Hyperexpanded clones declined; after one year, newly produced T cells mostly supplied diversity. In some patients, recipient T cells and intrathymic progenitors surviving conditioning explained high day-60 diversity.

A TCRbeta library incorporating unique molecular identifiers was prepared. TCRdb redid the calling of the PCR reads with MiXCR, one entry per CDR3 protein. This sample has about 600,000 distinct CDR3 sequences; 20% to 25% occur once, and the top ten carry roughly an eighth. The germline V and J ends were trimmed by 2 bases and 0 bases, with 13 bases remaining between them. Germline V CDR1 and CDR2: KGHDR, SFDVKD. The CDR3 has 17 residues. Turning to this clonotype: The antigen is undetermined.

The V gene is TRBV24-1, the J gene TRBJ1-5; perhaps TRBD1 as D (6 bases). Material: PBMCs, mostly from graft donor cells, obtained 360 days after TCRalphabeta/CD19-depleted stem cell transplant. The sequence derives from a boy younger than two who had a stem cell transplant for acute myeloid leukemia, so the T cells may come from the graft donor. CDR3 nucleotides: TGTGCCACCAGTGATTCGGACAGCCTTTATAGCAATCAGCCCCAGCATTTT. Its protein product is CATSDSDSLYSNQPQHF.